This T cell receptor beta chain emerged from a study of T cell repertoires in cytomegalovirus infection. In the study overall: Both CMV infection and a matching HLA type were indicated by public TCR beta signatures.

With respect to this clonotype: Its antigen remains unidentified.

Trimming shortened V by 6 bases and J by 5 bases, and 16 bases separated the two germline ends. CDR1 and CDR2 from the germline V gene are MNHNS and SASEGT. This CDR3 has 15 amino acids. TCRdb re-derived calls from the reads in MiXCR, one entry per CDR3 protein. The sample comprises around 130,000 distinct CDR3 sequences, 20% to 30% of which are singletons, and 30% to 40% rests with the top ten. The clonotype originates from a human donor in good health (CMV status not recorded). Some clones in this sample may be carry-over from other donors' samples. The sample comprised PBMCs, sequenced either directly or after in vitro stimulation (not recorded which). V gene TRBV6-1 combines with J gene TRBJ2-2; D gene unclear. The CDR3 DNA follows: TGTGCCAGCAGCCGCGAGGCAAGGCTAACCGGGGAGCTGTTTTTT. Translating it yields CASSREARLTGELFF.